A single sample gave rise to the 18 T cell receptor beta chains below, sequenced in a study of blood T cell repertoires in COVID-19. Repertoires were generated with immunoSEQ multiplex PCR, while TCRdb's copy carries only in-frame clones and drops some. The sample lists about 310,000 clones, around 89% occurring once. The sample taken for sequencing was PBMCs or T cells enriched from blood (not recorded which). The receptors stem from a middle-aged woman who had recovered from COVID-19.

The chain joins TRBV27 to TRBJ2-1; 12 bases line up with TRBD2. V lost 5 bases, J lost 15 bases, and 11 bases stayed unmatched. CDR1 is MNHEY and CDR2 is SMNVEV in the germline V gene (reference sequence). This CDR3 spans 14 amino acids. The CDR3, as DNA: TGTGCCAGCAGTCCGACCCGACTAGCGGGAGACCGGTTCTTC. The encoded protein is CASSPTRLAGDRFF.

This clone was counted a single time. The V gene is TRBV15, the J gene TRBJ1-5, with D unresolved. Germline loops: CDR1 LNHNV, CDR2 YYDKDF (reference sequence). CDR3 length: 13 residues. Deletions cut 0 bases from V and 6 bases from J, with 6 bases between. The CDR3 reads CATSRDLSQPQHF. CDR3 bases: TGTGCCACCAGCAGAGATCTAAGTCAGCCCCAGCATTTT.

The chain couples TRBV10-2 to TRBJ2-7, with D perhaps matching TRBD1 (5 bases). CDR3 length: 13 residues. The V gene's germline CDR1 is WSHSY and CDR2 SAAADI. The germline V and J ends were trimmed by 2 bases and 3 bases, with 8 bases remaining between them. CDR3 DNA: TGCGCCAGCAGTGAGATGGGGCACTACGAGCAGTACTTC. Its translation is CASSEMGHYEQYF.

The V gene is TRBV5-1, the J gene TRBJ2-7; 8 bases agree with TRBD2. In germline, CDR1 is SGHRS, CDR2 YFSETQ. There are 16 residues in the CDR3. The J segment lost 7 bases and the V segment lost 4 bases, leaving 16 bases of the junction unmatched. The CDR3 region is CASSLSIGLATGEQYF. The CDR3 bases are TGCGCCAGCAGCCTGAGTATAGGACTAGCCACGGGAGAGCAGTACTTC. Full variable domain (missing parts from reference TRBV5-1 and TRBJ2-7): KAGVTQTPRYLIKTRGQQVTLSCSPISGHRSVSWYQQTPGQGLQFLFEYFSETQRNKGNFPGRFSGRQFSNSRSEMNVSTLELGDSALYLCASSLSIGLATGEQYFGPGTRLTVT.

The V and J genes are TRBV2 and TRBJ2-1; 11 positions agree with TRBD1. Per germline, CDR1 SNHLY and CDR2 FYNNEI. The CDR3 spans 13 residues. The V and J ends lost 8 bases and 6 bases, in that order; junction bases with no gene match: 3. CDR3 DNA sequence: TGTGCCAGCTGGGGACAGGGGGGCAATGAGCAGTTCTTC. It translates to CASWGQGGNEQFF.

The CDR3 region has the DNA TGTGCCAGCAGCTTAGACGGGGGGGCAAATCAGCCCCAGCATTTT. Amino acid sequence: CASSLDGGANQPQHF. The gene calls are TRBV7-2 and TRBJ1-5, with a tentative D call TRBD1 (6 bases). The V end lost 1 base, the J end lost 4 bases, and 11 bases lay between the germline ends. Germline loops: CDR1 SGHTA, CDR2 FQGNSA. The CDR3 has 15 amino acids.

The chain combines TRBV7-9 with TRBJ2-7; D call uncertain. Germline V gives CDR1 SEHNR, CDR2 FQNEAQ (reference sequence). The CDR3 consists of 13 residues. V lost 4 bases and J lost 9, with 16 bases in between. CDR3 in amino acids: CASSSWRQPGQYF. CDR3 bases: TGTGCCAGCAGCTCATGGCGGCAGCCGGGGCAGTACTTC. The full variable domain, in which reference TRBV7-9 and TRBJ2-7 provide the parts outside the CDR3, is DTGVSQNPRHKITKRGQNVTFRCDPISEHNRLYWYRQTLGQGPEFLTYFQNEAQLEKSRLLSDRFSAERPKGSFSTLEIQRTEQGDSAMYLCASSSWRQPGQYFGPGTRLTVT.

The rearrangement links TRBV7-3 to TRBJ2-2, with 7 bases identical to TRBD1. Germline V gene lookup returns CDR1 SGHTA and CDR2 FQGTGA. Germline trimming cut 5 bases from V and 1 base from J; bases unmatched to any gene: 4. The CDR3 runs 15 residues. CDR3 sequence (DNA): TGTGCCAGCAGCCCAAGGACAGGGAACACCGGGGAGCTGTTTTTT. Translating gives CASSPRTGNTGELFF.

The chain carries TRBV6-5 and TRBJ2-2; no definite D call. CDR1 MNHEY and CDR2 SVGAGI come from the germline V gene. The ends were cut back, 7 bases at V and 5 bases at J, with 11 bases in the middle. The CDR3 extends over 13 amino acids. This CDR3 reads CASTPRRTGELFF. CDR3 coding DNA: TGTGCCAGCACCCCTAGGAGAACCGGGGAGCTGTTTTTT.

The rearrangement links TRBV24-1 to TRBJ1-2; the match to TRBD1 covers 9 bases. Germline CDR1 KGHDR, CDR2 SFDVKD. CDR3 size: 16 residues. The V and J ends lost 4 bases and 0 bases, in that order; junction bases with no gene match: 5. The DNA for the CDR3 is TGTGCCACCAGTGACCCCGGGACAGGGTCTAACTATGGCTACACCTTC. Translation gives CATSDPGTGSNYGYTF.

V and J are TRBV11-3 and TRBJ2-7; TRBD2 matches at 7 bases. In germline, CDR1 is SGHNT, CDR2 YENEEA. The CDR3 runs 16 residues. The J segment lost 3 bases and the V segment lost 5 bases, leaving 13 bases of the junction unmatched. DNA of the CDR3: TGTGCCAGCAGCCTAGGGAGGGCAGACCCCTTCTACGAGCAGTACTTC. Encoded protein: CASSLGRADPFYEQYF.

The V call is TRBV6-5, the J call TRBJ1-1, with 8 nucleotides matching TRBD1. Looked up from germline, CDR1 is MNHEY and CDR2 is SVGAGI. The CDR3 extends over 16 amino acids. V dropped 4 bases and J dropped 0; count of bases not matched to a gene: 7. CDR3: CASSLSGQAMNTEAFF. In DNA, the CDR3 is TGTGCCAGCAGTTTGTCGGGACAGGCGATGAACACTGAAGCTTTCTTT.

V usage is TRBV10-2 and J usage is TRBJ1-5, with D hard to call. Trimming pared 5 bases from V and 2 bases from J, leaving 13 bases between. The germline V gene encodes CDR1 WSHSY and CDR2 SAAADI. The CDR3 is made up of 15 amino acids. CDR3 bases: TGCGCCAGCAGTTTGTCGGAGTCGGGCAATCAGCCCCAGCATTTT. This encodes CASSLSESGNQPQHF.

This chain links TRBV18 with TRBJ1-2, with TRBD1 matching over 9 bases. The CDR3 runs to 15 residues. Trimming cost V 6 bases and J 4 bases; bases outside gene matches: 9. Germline values: CDR1 KGHSH, CDR2 LQKENI. CDR3 sequence (DNA): TGTGCCAGCTCCCCCAGCGGGACAGGGAGCTATGGCTACACCTTC. Residues: CASSPSGTGSYGYTF.

The rearrangement links TRBV6-5 to TRBJ2-1, with no clear D. Trimming removed 1 base from V and 4 bases from J, with 5 bases in between. The CDR3 is made up of 13 amino acids. Germline CDR1 and CDR2: MNHEY and SVGAGI. The CDR3 loop is CASSYLQYNEQFF. CDR3 coding DNA: TGTGCCAGCAGTTACTTACAGTACAATGAGCAGTTCTTC.

The J gene is TRBJ2-5, the V gene TRBV6-2 or TRBV6-3; TRBD2 aligns across 15 bases. CDR1 is MNHEY and CDR2 is SVGEGT in the germline V gene. The V and J ends lost 2 bases and 6 bases, in that order; junction bases with no gene match: 10. The CDR3 is made up of 18 amino acids. The CDR3 bases are TGTGCCAGCAGTTACGATCGGACTAGCGGGGGGGCCTGGAAGACCCAGTACTTC. Translated, it gives CASSYDRTSGGAWKTQYF.

The chain is built from TRBV15 and TRBJ2-3; a weak D match, TRBD2 (5 bases). CDR3 size: 14 residues. Germline V lookup: CDR1 LNHNV, CDR2 YYDKDF (reference sequence). V lost 6 bases to trimming and J lost 3 bases, with 13 bases between them. CDR3 sequence (DNA): TGTGCCACCAGTTCGAGCGGTTCAACAGATACGCAGTATTTT. Translated, it gives CATSSSGSTDTQYF.

The rearrangement joins TRBV2 to TRBJ1-1, with TRBD1 matching 11 bases. Looked up from germline, CDR1 is SNHLY and CDR2 is FYNNEI. The CDR3 consists of 14 residues. The ends lost 5 bases at V and 12 bases at J; junction bases unmatched: 11. CDR3 sequence: CASSPGGTGGHPFF. As DNA, the CDR3 is TGTGCCAGCAGTCCGGGGGGGACAGGGGGTCACCCTTTCTTT.